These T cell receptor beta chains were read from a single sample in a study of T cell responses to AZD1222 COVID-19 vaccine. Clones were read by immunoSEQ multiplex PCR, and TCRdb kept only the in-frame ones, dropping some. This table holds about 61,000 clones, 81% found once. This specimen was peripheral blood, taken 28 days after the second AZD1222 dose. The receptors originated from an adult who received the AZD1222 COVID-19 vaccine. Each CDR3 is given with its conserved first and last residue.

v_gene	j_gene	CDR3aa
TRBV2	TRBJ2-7	CASRTQGRYEQYF
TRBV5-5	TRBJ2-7	CASSQNYEQYF
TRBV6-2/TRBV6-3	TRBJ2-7	CASSDGLSYEQYF
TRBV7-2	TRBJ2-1	CASSFRTSGRFYNEQFF
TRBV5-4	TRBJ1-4	CASSPNRGIQEKLFF
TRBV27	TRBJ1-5	CASSSSTRNQPQHF
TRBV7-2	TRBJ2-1	CASSLARANEQFF
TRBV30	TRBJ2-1	CAWSVVDRSYNEQFF
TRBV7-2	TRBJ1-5	CASSLSGGGNQPQHF
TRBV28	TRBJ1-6	CASSFRPTPWTLHF
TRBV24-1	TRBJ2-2	CATSDPRGRAGELFF
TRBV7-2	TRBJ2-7	CASSSSSYEQYF
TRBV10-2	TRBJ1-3	CASSDPGQGPSGNTIYF
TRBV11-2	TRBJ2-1	CASSSLGAGGYNEQFF
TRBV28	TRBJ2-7	CASSEGTELYEQYF
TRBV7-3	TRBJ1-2	CASSTTSQGNSYTF
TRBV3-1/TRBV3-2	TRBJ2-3	CASSQGAAGTDTQYF
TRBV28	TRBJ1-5	CASRLGNQPQHF
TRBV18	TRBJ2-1	CASSPDTVDEQFF